A selection of T cell receptor beta chains follows, all from one sample in a study of tumor-infiltrating lymphocytes in oesophageal squamous cell carcinoma. Each CDR3 protein is one row after TCRdb ran MiXCR on the PCR reads. The sample carries fewer than 25,000 distinct CDR3 sequences, roughly 40% recorded once. Sequencing was done on a sample of esophageal tumor tissue. The origin of the receptors is a male donor with esophageal squamous cell carcinoma. Each CDR3 is given with its conserved first and last residue. A D gene is named only where the DNA matches it firmly. Rows may omit the clone size; those that give it use once, few, many or a size class.

len,d_gene,j_gene,v_gene,abundance,CDR3aa,CDR3nt
15,NA,TRBJ2-2,TRBV5-4,many,CASSLASANTGELFF,TGTGCCAGCAGCTTGGCCAGCGCGAACACCGGGGAGCTGTTTTTT
16,TRBD2,TRBJ2-5,TRBV6-1,many,CASSRTTSGRGETQYF,TGTGCCAGCAGTCGGACGACTAGCGGGAGGGGGGAGACCCAGTACTTC
14,NA,TRBJ2-1,TRBV9,NA,CASSGDGRSYEQFF,TGTGCCAGCAGCGGGGACGGTAGGAGCTACGAGCAGTTCTTC
16,NA,TRBJ2-1,TRBV28,few,CASSLPSEGGYNEQFF,TGTGCCAGCAGTTTACCCTCGGAGGGCGGCTACAATGAGCAGTTCTTC
15,TRBD2,TRBJ2-1,TRBV7-9,medium-sized,CASSLDGGASDEQFF,TGTGCCAGCAGCTTAGACGGGGGGGCGTCGGATGAGCAGTTCTTC
17,NA,TRBJ2-6,TRBV7-8,NA,CASSLADYHSGANVLTF,TGTGCCAGCAGCTTAGCGGACTACCACTCTGGGGCCAACGTCCTGACTTTC
11,NA,TRBJ2-1,TRBV24-1,NA,CATSDPDEQFF,TGTGCCACCAGTGACCCGGATGAGCAGTTCTTC
15,NA,TRBJ1-1,TRBV5-6,many,CASSKGISGGTEAFF,TGTGCCAGCAGCAAGGGAATCAGCGGGGGTACTGAAGCTTTCTTT
16,NA,TRBJ2-1,TRBV7-2,large,CASSQVWSSRYNEQFF,TGTGCCAGCAGCCAGGTTTGGAGCTCACGGTACAATGAGCAGTTCTTC
13,NA,TRBJ2-5,TRBV7-6,once,CASSPHEVETQYF,TGTGCTAGCAGCCCTCATGAGGTGGAGACCCAGTACTTC
13,NA,TRBJ1-4,TRBV18,many,CASSPPGAEKLFF,TGTGCCAGCTCACCACCGGGCGCTGAAAAACTGTTTTTT
16,NA,TRBJ1-1,TRBV28,NA,CASSLGGSTGRTEAFF,TGTGCCAGCAGTTTAGGGGGGTCTACAGGGAGGACTGAAGCTTTCTTT
12,NA,TRBJ1-1,TRBV7-1,NA,CASSRTSVEAFF,TGTGCCAGCAGCCGGACCTCTGTCGAAGCTTTCTTT
14,NA,TRBJ2-7,TRBV7-8,many,CASSPRDNSYEQYF,TGTGCCAGCAGCCCACGTGACAATTCCTACGAGCAGTACTTC
14,NA,TRBJ2-1,TRBV20-1,many,CSASDRDRYNEQFF,TGCAGTGCTAGCGACCGAGACAGATACAATGAGCAGTTCTTC
13,NA,TRBJ1-6,TRBV12-3/TRBV12-4,NA,CASSGSSSYEQYF,TGTGCCAGCAGCGGGTCCAGCTCCTACGAGCAGTACTTT
15,NA,TRBJ2-6,TRBV7-6,few,CASSTVFSGANVLTF,TGTGCCAGCAGCACAGTGTTCTCTGGGGCCAACGTCCTGACTTTC
15,NA,TRBJ2-1,TRBV20-1,NA,CSARLPGPPGDEQFF,TGCAGTGCTAGACTCCCGGGACCCCCCGGGGATGAGCAGTTCTTC
16,NA,TRBJ2-1,TRBV19,few,CASSLVGLQTYNEQFF,TGTGCCAGTAGTCTTGTGGGCCTGCAAACCTACAATGAGCAGTTCTTC
19,TRBD2,TRBJ2-7,TRBV5-6,few,CASSRRGLAGYIIYNEQYF,TGTGCCAGCAGCCGTAGAGGACTAGCGGGATATATAATCTACAATGAGCAGTACTTC
17,TRBD2,TRBJ2-5,TRBV11-3,NA,CASSLGLPFGEGETQYF,TGTGCCAGCAGCCTGGGACTACCTTTCGGGGAGGGAGAGACCCAGTACTTC
15,NA,TRBJ1-5,TRBV7-6,NA,CASSLVPGLNQPQHF,TGTGCCAGCAGCTTAGTTCCAGGGCTCAATCAGCCCCAGCATTTT
15,NA,TRBJ2-2,TRBV27,many,CASSFRDTSTGELFF,TGTGCCAGCAGTTTTCGGGACACCTCAACCGGGGAGCTGTTTTTT
14,NA,TRBJ1-4,TRBV6-5,NA,CASRRGGGNEKLFF,TGTGCCAGCAGGCGAGGTGGGGGCAATGAAAAACTGTTTTTT
14,TRBD2,TRBJ2-1,TRBV2,NA,CASSEALGLAGQFF,TGTGCCAGCAGTGAAGCGCTGGGACTAGCGGGGCAGTTCTTC
15,TRBD2,TRBJ2-2,TRBV10-3,many,CAISDHSGGTGELFF,TGTGCCATCAGTGACCACTCGGGGGGCACCGGGGAGCTGTTTTTT
14,TRBD1,TRBJ1-6,TRBV27,few,CASSDGQGRSPLHF,TGTGCCAGCAGCGACGGACAGGGACGCTCACCCCTCCACTTT
19,TRBD2,TRBJ2-1,TRBV28,NA,CASSFSGTSGRASYNEQFF,TGTGCCAGCAGTTTTTCCGGGACTAGCGGGAGGGCTTCCTACAATGAGCAGTTCTTC
15,TRBD2,TRBJ2-5,TRBV6-1,many,CASSFQAGVYNEQYF,TGTGCCAGCAGTTTCCAAGCGGGAGTTTACAATGAGCAGTACTTC
17,TRBD2,TRBJ2-7,TRBV7-2,NA,CASSLAGTSGFQYEQYF,TGTGCCAGCAGCTTAGCTGGGACTAGCGGGTTTCAGTACGAGCAGTACTTC
17,TRBD1,TRBJ2-2,TRBV12-3/TRBV12-4,NA,CASSPWTGGTNTGELFF,TGTGCCAGCAGTCCTTGGACAGGGGGCACCAACACCGGGGAGCTGTTTTTT
14,NA,TRBJ2-7,TRBV7-2,NA,CASSRERFLYEQYF,TGTGCCAGCAGCCGAGAGCGGTTCCTCTACGAGCAGTACTTC
14,NA,TRBJ1-3,TRBV7-9,many,CAGGQGGSGNTIYF,TGTGCCGGCGGCCAGGGAGGAAGTGGAAACACCATATATTTT
15,NA,TRBJ2-4,TRBV28,once,CASSSVPGSKNIQYF,TGTGCCAGCAGCTCCGTACCGGGGAGCAAAAACATTCAGTACTTC
12,NA,TRBJ2-5,TRBV7-2,NA,CASSFYRGTVNF,TGTGCCAGCAGCTTTTATCGAGGGACGGTTAACTTC
13,NA,TRBJ2-1,TRBV6-6,NA,CASSYGQLYEQFF,TGTGCCAGCAGTTACGGGCAGTTATACGAGCAGTTCTTC